Each of the 20 T cell receptor beta chains below was sequenced from the same sample in a study of blood T cell repertoires in COVID-19. Data came from immunoSEQ multiplex PCR; TCRdb stores just in-frame clones and leaves some out. The sample contains about 230,000 clones, 80% to 85% of which appear only once. Sequenced material: peripheral blood. These receptors all come from a man aged 50 to 59 with active or convalescent COVID-19.

The rearrangement uses TRBV30 and TRBJ1-2; a weak D match, TRBD1 (5 bases). V dropped 0 bases and J dropped 3 bases, with 11 bases sitting between them. The length of the CDR3 is 14 residues. Looked up from germline, CDR1 is GTSNPN and CDR2 is SVGIG (reference sequence). For the CDR3, the DNA is TGTGCCTGGAGTGTAGGGCAGGGCGACTATGGCTACACCTTC. Encoded protein: CAWSVGQGDYGYTF.

This chain joins TRBV6-2 or TRBV6-3 and TRBJ1-1; D unclear. Trimming removed 0 bases from V and 4 bases from J, with 12 bases in between. The CDR3 is made up of 15 amino acids. In germline, CDR1 is MNHEY, CDR2 SVGEGT. CDR3 DNA: TGTGCCAGCAGTTACTCGGCAGGTTTGGCCACTGAAGCTTTCTTT. Translating it yields CASSYSAGLATEAFF.

This rearrangement joins TRBV19 to TRBJ1-6; no reliable D call. The CDR3 loop spans 17 amino acids. CDR1 is LNHDA and CDR2 is SQIVND in the germline V gene (reference sequence). Trimming pared 1 base from V and 0 bases from J, leaving 10 bases between. CDR3 amino acids: CASSIAPGRSYNSPLHF. DNA for the CDR3: TGTGCCAGTAGTATAGCTCCAGGTCGCTCCTATAATTCACCCCTCCACTTT.

This chain joins TRBV29-1 and TRBJ2-5, with 8 bases identical to TRBD2. The CDR3 consists of 15 residues. The germline gives CDR1 SQVTM, CDR2 ANQGSEA. The CDR3 sequence: CGSSRSGGQKETQYF. Here the CDR3 DNA reads TGCGGGTCTTCGAGAAGCGGGGGACAAAAAGAGACCCAGTACTTC.

This chain connects TRBV18 to TRBJ2-7, with 10 positions matching TRBD1. Germline CDR1 reads KGHSH; CDR2 reads LQKENI. Trimming took 6 bases from V and 3 from J; bases not matched to a gene: 8. The CDR3 sequence is 15 residues long. The CDR3, as DNA: TGTGCCAGCTCCCCGTCCGGGACAGGGGTCTACGAGCAGTACTTC. This codes for CASSPSGTGVYEQYF.

In its sample, this clone was seen once. V gene TRBV28 combines with J gene TRBJ1-3; the D gene is possibly TRBD1 (6 bases). Germline assignment: CDR1 MDHEN and CDR2 SYDVKM. The V end was cut by 4 bases, the J end by 3 bases, with 10 bases between. This CDR3 is 14 amino acids long. CDR3 DNA: TGTGCCAGCAGTTACGTGGACAGTGGAAACACCATATATTTT. Protein: CASSYVDSGNTIYF. The full variable domain, completed using reference TRBV28 and TRBJ1-3, is DVKVTQSSRYLVKRTGEKVFLECVQDMDHENMFWYRQDPGLGLRLIYFSYDVKMKEKGDIPEGYSVSREKKERFSLILESASTNQTSMYLCASSYVDSGNTIYFGEGSWLTVV.

Comments on this clone: The sample contains more than one DNA sequence encoding this CDR3. The V and J genes are TRBV30 and TRBJ1-1; tentatively, D is TRBD1 (5 bases). CDR3 length: 13 residues. Deletions cut 1 base from V and 0 bases from J, with 6 bases between. Germline CDR1 GTSNPN, CDR2 SVGIG (reference sequence). The CDR3 here is CAWSGQLNTEAFF. CDR3 DNA sequence: TGTGCCTGGAGTGGACAGCTGAACACTGAAGCTTTCTTT.

The sample holds a few counts of this clone. This chain joins TRBV28 and TRBJ1-5, with a weak D call TRBD1 (6 bases). Germline V gene lookup returns CDR1 MDHEN and CDR2 SYDVKM. V was trimmed by 4 bases and J by 0 bases, leaving 10 bases between them. This CDR3 has 15 amino acids. Here the CDR3 reads CASSSDSYSNQPQHF. CDR3 nucleotide sequence: TGTGCCAGCAGTTCGGACAGTTATAGCAATCAGCCCCAGCATTTT.

This chain connects TRBV19 to TRBJ2-3; 7 nucleotides match TRBD1. The germline V gene encodes CDR1 LNHDA and CDR2 SQIVND (reference sequence). This CDR3 region has 15 residues. V shed 6 bases and J 2 bases; nucleotides not matched to a gene: 8. CDR3: CASRRDRALTDTQYF. The CDR3 DNA sequence: TGTGCCAGTAGGAGAGACAGGGCCCTCACAGATACGCAGTATTTT. The full variable domain, with the rest looked up from reference TRBV19 and TRBJ2-3, is DGGITQSPKYLFRKEGQNVTLSCEQNLNHDAMYWYRQDPGQGLRLIYYSQIVNDFQKGDIAEGYSVSREKKESFPLTVTSAQKNPTAFYLCASRRDRALTDTQYFGPGTRLTVL.

The V call is TRBV18, the J call TRBJ1-1; TRBD1 agrees at 10 bases. This CDR3 is 16 amino acids long. V was pared by 3 bases and J by 2 bases, with 6 bases of the junction left unmatched. Germline V gene sequence: CDR1 KGHSH, CDR2 LQKENI. The CDR3 loop reads CASSPIRDRGNTEAFF. The DNA of the CDR3 is TGTGCCAGCTCACCGATCCGGGACAGGGGAAACACTGAAGCTTTCTTT.

About this clone itself: An end of the junction does not agree with germline; a read error may underlie this. The chain recombines TRBV4-1 with TRBJ1-1; 9 nucleotides align to TRBD1. The CDR3 length is 16 residues. Germline V gene data show CDR1 as MGHRA and CDR2 as YSYEKL. The CDR3 sequence is CASSRGGDRVDTGAFF. The CDR3 bases are TGCGCCAGCAGCCGCGGTGGGGACAGGGTGGACACTGGAGCTTTCTTT.

The rearrangement joins TRBV12-3 or TRBV12-4 to TRBJ1-5; D ambiguous. V was shortened by 4 bases and J by 11 bases, with 12 bases between the two germline ends. This CDR3 comprises 12 residues. Here the CDR3 reads CASSSPQKSQHF. Written as DNA, the CDR3 is TGTGCCAGCAGTTCCCCCCAGAAGTCCCAGCATTTT.

The chain combines TRBV10-3 with TRBJ1-2, with D possibly being TRBD1 (5 bases). The length of the CDR3 is 15 residues. Trimming removed 6 bases at V and 5 bases at J, with 19 bases between. Looked up from germline, CDR1 is ENHRY and CDR2 is SYGVKD. The CDR3 region has the DNA TGTGCCATCAGACCGAGAGACAGCTTATTATATGGCTACACCTTC. As protein: CAIRPRDSLLYGYTF.

This rearrangement joins TRBV3-1 (or the pseudogene TRBV3-2) to TRBJ2-3; D is unresolved. The CDR3 is made up of 13 amino acids. V gave up 6 bases and J gave up 5 bases, with 12 bases separating them. CDR1 is LGHDT and CDR2 is YNNKEL in the germline V gene (reference sequence). The CDR3 reads CASSPTGKDTQYF. DNA of the CDR3: TGTGCCAGCAGTCCTACCGGTAAAGATACGCAGTATTTT.

The chain combines TRBV5-6 with TRBJ1-1, with 7 bases matching TRBD1. CDR1 SGHDT and CDR2 YYEEEE come from the germline V gene. The CDR3 extends over 14 amino acids. With V trimmed by 0 bases and J by 4 bases, 3 bases remained unmatched. The CDR3, as DNA: TGTGCCAGCAGCTTGGCACAGGGGCTCACTGAAGCTTTCTTT. As protein: CASSLAQGLTEAFF. The full variable domain, rest sourced from reference TRBV5-6 and TRBJ1-1, is DAGVTQSPTHLIKTRGQQVTLRCSPKSGHDTVSWYQQALGQGPQFIFQYYEEEERQRGNFPDRFSGHQFPNYSSELNVNALLLGDSALYLCASSLAQGLTEAFFGQGTRLTVV.

The gene calls are TRBV30 and TRBJ1-2; 7 nucleotides agree with TRBD1. V was clipped by 8 bases and J by 3 bases; unmatched bases: 9. Germline CDR1 reads GTSNPN; CDR2 reads SVGIG (reference sequence). This CDR3 has 13 amino acids. The CDR3 DNA is TGTGCCACAACTAGACAGGGCCACTATGGCTACACCTTC. It is translated as CATTRQGHYGYTF.

This clone has only one observation. The V call is TRBV4-1, the J call TRBJ1-5; 8 bases are a match to TRBD1. CDR1 is MGHRA and CDR2 is YSYEKL in the germline V gene. V lost 2 bases and J lost 5; bases outside the gene matches: 5. This CDR3 contains 15 residues. CDR3 in amino acids: CASSQRDRGDQPQHF. The CDR3 nucleotides read TGCGCCAGCAGCCAACGCGACAGGGGTGATCAGCCCCAGCATTTT.

This chain uses TRBV6-1 with TRBJ2-7; D is uncertain. Trimming shortened V by 0 bases and J by 2 bases, and 8 bases separated the two germline ends. Germline V lookup: CDR1 MNHNS, CDR2 SASEGT. CDR3 length: 14 amino acids. The CDR3 reads CASSEARLPYEQYF. Written as DNA, the CDR3 is TGTGCCAGCAGTGAAGCAAGACTCCCCTACGAGCAGTACTTC.

The genes are TRBV5-1 and TRBJ2-7, with a weak D call TRBD2 (5 bases). CDR3 length: 12 residues. V dropped 0 bases and J dropped 7 bases, with 8 bases sitting between them. Germline V gene lookup returns CDR1 SGHRS and CDR2 YFSETQ. CDR3 nucleotides: TGCGCCAGCAGCTTGGACGGGATGGAGCAGTACTTC. Its protein is CASSLDGMEQYF.

This chain joins TRBV7-9 and TRBJ1-5; D is unresolved. The CDR3 runs to 13 residues. In germline, CDR1 is SEHNR, CDR2 FQNEAQ (reference sequence). V dropped 6 bases and J dropped 5 bases, with 11 bases sitting between them. CDR3 loop: CASRSNVDQPQHF. The CDR3 nucleotides read TGTGCCAGCAGGAGCAACGTAGATCAGCCCCAGCATTTT.